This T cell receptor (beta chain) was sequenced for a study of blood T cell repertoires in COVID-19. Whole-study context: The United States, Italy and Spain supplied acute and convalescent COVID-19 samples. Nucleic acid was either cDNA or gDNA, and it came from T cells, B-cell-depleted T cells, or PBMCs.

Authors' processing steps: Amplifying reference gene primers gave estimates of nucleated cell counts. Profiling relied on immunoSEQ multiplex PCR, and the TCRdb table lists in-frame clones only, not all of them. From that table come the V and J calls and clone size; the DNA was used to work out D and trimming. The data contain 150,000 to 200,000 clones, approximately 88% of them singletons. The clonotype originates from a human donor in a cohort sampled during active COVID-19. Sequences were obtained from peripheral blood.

CDR3 amino acids: CASSPGSGPGTDTQYF. The CDR3 DNA reads TGTGCCAGCAGCCCAGGGAGCGGGCCCGGCACAGATACGCAGTATTTT. J is TRBJ2-3 and V is TRBV7-3; tentative D call: TRBD2 (6 bases). This CDR3 spans 16 amino acids. Germline V gene lookup returns CDR1 SGHTA and CDR2 FQGTGA. The V gene lost 5 bases and the J gene lost 1 base, with 16 bases spanning the gap. The full variable domain, completed using reference TRBV7-3 and TRBJ2-3, is GAGVSQTPSNKVTEKGKYVELRCDPISGHTALYWYRQSLGQGPEFLIYFQGTGAADDSGLPNDRFFAVRPEGSVSTLKIQRTERGDSAVYLCASSPGSGPGTDTQYFGPGTRLTVL.